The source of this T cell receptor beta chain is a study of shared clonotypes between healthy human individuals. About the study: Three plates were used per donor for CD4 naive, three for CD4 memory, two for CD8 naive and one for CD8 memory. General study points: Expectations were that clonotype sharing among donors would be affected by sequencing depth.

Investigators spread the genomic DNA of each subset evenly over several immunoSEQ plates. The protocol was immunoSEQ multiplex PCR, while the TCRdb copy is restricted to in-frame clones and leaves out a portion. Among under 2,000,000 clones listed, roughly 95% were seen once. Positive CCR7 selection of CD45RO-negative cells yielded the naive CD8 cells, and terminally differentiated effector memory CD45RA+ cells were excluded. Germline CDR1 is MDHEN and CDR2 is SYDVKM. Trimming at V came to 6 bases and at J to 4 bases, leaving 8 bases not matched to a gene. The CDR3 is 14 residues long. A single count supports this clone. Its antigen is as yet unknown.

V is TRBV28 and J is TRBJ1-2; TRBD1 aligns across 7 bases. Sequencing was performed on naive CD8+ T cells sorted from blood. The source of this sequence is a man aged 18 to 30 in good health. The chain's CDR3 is CASSLRGSVYGYTF. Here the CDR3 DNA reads TGTGCCAGCAGCCTCAGGGGGAGCGTCTATGGCTACACCTTC.